The entry below describes one TCR beta chain. What it recognizes is unknown. The CDR3 loop spans 16 amino acids. Looked up from germline, CDR1 is SEHNR and CDR2 is FQNEAQ (reference sequence). These data come from a study of T cells expressing NK-cell markers. Study at large: HCMV seropositivity marked most of the eight sequenced donors; one was seronegative. Findings and limits, study-wide: The study found dominant NKG2C+ clonotypes at about 1.0-7.0% of CD8+ T cells in about six donors.

No DNA is given; TCRdb re-called the 5' RACE reads and lists each CDR3 protein once. This listing includes 350,000 to 450,000 distinct CDR3 sequences. The sequence was obtained from a man aged 18 to 69 in good health. The chain employs TRBV7-9 and TRBJ1-2; TCRdb calls TRBD1, which cannot be checked without DNA. The sample taken for sequencing was blood T cells: a sorted CD56 or NKG2C T cell subset, CD4+ or CD8+ T cells, or bulk PBMC T cells (not recorded which). Here the CDR3 reads CASSLGAGAALYGYTF.